The rows below give T cell receptor beta chains drawn from one sample of a study of T cell repertoires in cytomegalovirus infection. Their antigens are not known. TCRdb re-analysed the reads in MiXCR, keeping a single row per CDR3 protein. The data contain approximately 140,000 distinct CDR3 sequences, more than 20% of them seen just once; the ten biggest clones take up approximately 35%. The sequenced material came from PBMCs, sequenced either directly or after in vitro stimulation (not recorded which). The receptor source for this set is a human donor in good health (CMV status not recorded). Some clones in this sample may be carry-over from other donors' samples. Each CDR3 is given with its conserved first and last residue. A D gene is named only where the DNA matches it firmly. Size is omitted from some rows. Given values are once, few, many or a class for expanded clones.

v_gene: TRBV7-2; abundance: few; j_gene: TRBJ2-3; d_gene: -; CDR3nt: TGTGCCAGCAGCCTAAGTCGGGTGGGGGCGGGGGATACGCAGTATTTT; CDR3aa: CASSLSRVGAGDTQYF
v_gene: TRBV18; abundance: -; j_gene: TRBJ1-3; d_gene: -; CDR3nt: TGTGCCAGCTCACCACTCTTGACAGGCCATCCTGGAAACACCATATATTTT; CDR3aa: CASSPLLTGHPGNTIYF
v_gene: TRBV24-1; abundance: few; j_gene: TRBJ1-2; d_gene: -; CDR3nt: TGTGCCACCAGTGATTTCAGGTTGAACTATGGCTACACCTTC; CDR3aa: CATSDFRLNYGYTF
v_gene: TRBV6-6; abundance: -; j_gene: TRBJ1-5; d_gene: TRBD1; CDR3nt: TGTGCCAGCAGTTACTCGACAGGGGGTAATCAGCCCCAGCATTTT; CDR3aa: CASSYSTGGNQPQHF
v_gene: TRBV7-3; abundance: few; j_gene: TRBJ2-2; d_gene: -; CDR3nt: TGTGCCAGCAGCCGATGGGGGGAAACTAACACCGGGGAGCTGTTTTTT; CDR3aa: CASSRWGETNTGELFF
v_gene: TRBV10-3; abundance: few; j_gene: TRBJ1-2; d_gene: -; CDR3nt: TGTGCCATCAGTCAGGCCCTCGAGGGGTATGGCTACACCTTC; CDR3aa: CAISQALEGYGYTF
v_gene: TRBV28; abundance: -; j_gene: TRBJ1-1; d_gene: -; CDR3nt: TGTGCCAGCAGTCCACAGCCCACTGAAGCTTTCTTT; CDR3aa: CASSPQPTEAFF
v_gene: TRBV11-3; abundance: once; j_gene: TRBJ2-1; d_gene: TRBD1; CDR3nt: TGTGCCAGCAGCTTAGGACAGGGGATAAGCTCCTACAATGAGCAGATCTTC; CDR3aa: CASSLGQGISSYNEQIF
v_gene: TRBV19; abundance: -; j_gene: TRBJ2-1; d_gene: -; CDR3nt: TGTGCCAGTAGTCCGGAGGTCAGCACCTACAATGAGCAGTTCTTC; CDR3aa: CASSPEVSTYNEQFF
v_gene: TRBV7-6; abundance: few; j_gene: TRBJ1-1; d_gene: -; CDR3nt: TGTGCCAGTTCCAGGGGAGAGAACACTGAAGCTTTCTTT; CDR3aa: CASSRGENTEAFF
v_gene: TRBV19; abundance: -; j_gene: TRBJ1-5; d_gene: -; CDR3nt: TGTGCCAGTAGTTCGCGAGGGGTCCTGAATTCCAATCAGCCCCAGCATTTT; CDR3aa: CASSSRGVLNSNQPQHF
v_gene: TRBV30; abundance: -; j_gene: TRBJ2-2; d_gene: TRBD2; CDR3nt: TGTGCCTGGGACCTAAATAGCGGGACCGGGGAGCTGTTTTTT; CDR3aa: CAWDLNSGTGELFF
v_gene: TRBV30; abundance: -; j_gene: TRBJ2-1; d_gene: TRBD2; CDR3nt: TGTGCCTGGAGTAGAAGACTAGCGGGATATGAGCAGTTCTTC; CDR3aa: CAWSRRLAGYEQFF
v_gene: TRBV19; abundance: -; j_gene: TRBJ1-1; d_gene: TRBD1; CDR3nt: TGTGCCAGTAGGCAGGGGGCCATGAACACTGAAGCTTTCTTT; CDR3aa: CASRQGAMNTEAFF
v_gene: TRBV7-9; abundance: once; j_gene: TRBJ1-4; d_gene: -; CDR3nt: TGTGCCAGCAGCTTAGGCAGATCAACTAATGAAAAACTGTTTTTT; CDR3aa: CASSLGRSTNEKLFF
v_gene: TRBV7-9; abundance: -; j_gene: TRBJ2-1; d_gene: -; CDR3nt: TGTGCCAGCAGCTTAGCGGGAGTTATGTACAATGAGCAGTTCTTC; CDR3aa: CASSLAGVMYNEQFF
v_gene: TRBV20-1; abundance: -; j_gene: TRBJ1-5; d_gene: TRBD1; CDR3nt: TGCAGTGCGACACAGAGGACAGGGACTAATCAGCCCCAGCATTTT; CDR3aa: CSATQRTGTNQPQHF
v_gene: TRBV7-2; abundance: many; j_gene: TRBJ2-5; d_gene: -; CDR3nt: TGTGCCAGCAGCTCCAGACAGGAGCCTATTTCGCAAGAGACCCAGTACTTC; CDR3aa: CASSSRQEPISQETQYF
v_gene: TRBV27; abundance: -; j_gene: TRBJ2-5; d_gene: TRBD1; CDR3nt: TGTGCCAGCGCGGCCGGGACAGGGGGCGCGAGGGACCAGTACTTC; CDR3aa: CASAAGTGGARDQYF
v_gene: TRBV7-2; abundance: many; j_gene: TRBJ1-2; d_gene: -; CDR3nt: TGTGCCAGCAGCTTAGCGGTCAGACCTAACTATGGCTACACCTTC; CDR3aa: CASSLAVRPNYGYTF
v_gene: TRBV6-5; abundance: -; j_gene: TRBJ2-5; d_gene: -; CDR3nt: TGTGCCAGCAGTTACACTCTGGACAGACAAGAGACCCAGTACTTC; CDR3aa: CASSYTLDRQETQYF
v_gene: TRBV7-6; abundance: -; j_gene: TRBJ2-7; d_gene: -; CDR3nt: TGTGCCAGCAGCCCAGGAGGAGCTAGAAATCTCGCGGGCGAGCAGTACTTC; CDR3aa: CASSPGGARNLAGEQYF
v_gene: TRBV7-8; abundance: -; j_gene: TRBJ2-2; d_gene: -; CDR3nt: TGTGCCAGCAGCCCTGACAGATTCACGAACACCGGGGAGCTGTTTTTT; CDR3aa: CASSPDRFTNTGELFF
v_gene: TRBV7-9; abundance: -; j_gene: TRBJ2-7; d_gene: TRBD2; CDR3nt: TGTGCCAGCAGCTTACTAGCGGGAGGAGGGCCCTACGAGCAGTACTTC; CDR3aa: CASSLLAGGGPYEQYF
v_gene: TRBV7-2; abundance: few; j_gene: TRBJ1-2; d_gene: -; CDR3nt: TGTGCCAGCAGCTTAGGTTGGCGGGGGGCCGACTATGGCTACACCTTC; CDR3aa: CASSLGWRGADYGYTF
v_gene: TRBV19; abundance: few; j_gene: TRBJ1-5; d_gene: -; CDR3nt: TGTGCCAGTAGTACCAAACCGGGATCTTATAGCAATCAGCCCCAGCATTTT; CDR3aa: CASSTKPGSYSNQPQHF
v_gene: TRBV7-3; abundance: -; j_gene: TRBJ2-1; d_gene: TRBD2; CDR3nt: TGTGCCAGCAGCTTACTAGCGGGAGGGCCCTACAATGAGCAGTTCTTC; CDR3aa: CASSLLAGGPYNEQFF
v_gene: TRBV25-1; abundance: -; j_gene: TRBJ2-2; d_gene: -; CDR3nt: TGTGCCAGCAGTGAATTAGCGCACACCGGGGAGCTGTTTTTT; CDR3aa: CASSELAHTGELFF
v_gene: TRBV4-1; abundance: few; j_gene: TRBJ1-2; d_gene: -; CDR3nt: TGCGCCAGCAGCCAAGATCCGGAGTTAAACTATGGCTACACCTTC; CDR3aa: CASSQDPELNYGYTF
v_gene: TRBV6-5; abundance: few; j_gene: TRBJ1-4; d_gene: -; CDR3nt: TGTGCCAGCAGCGGGGCTGGACAGAAGGAGGAAAAACTGTTTTTT; CDR3aa: CASSGAGQKEEKLFF
v_gene: TRBV27; abundance: -; j_gene: TRBJ2-1; d_gene: TRBD2; CDR3nt: TGTGCCAGCAGTAGCCGCGGAGCGGGAGGCTACAATGAGCAGTTCTTC; CDR3aa: CASSSRGAGGYNEQFF
v_gene: TRBV19; abundance: -; j_gene: TRBJ2-1; d_gene: -; CDR3nt: TGTGCCAGTAGTATAGAAGGGGCCGGATCGGGAGCGCGAAATGAGCAGTTCTTC; CDR3aa: CASSIEGAGSGARNEQFF
v_gene: TRBV12-3/TRBV12-4; abundance: few; j_gene: TRBJ2-1; d_gene: -; CDR3nt: TGTGCCAGCACCGCCGGTGGGACGTCCTACAATGAGCAGTTCTTC; CDR3aa: CASTAGGTSYNEQFF